The next 31 T cell receptor beta chains were all read from a single sample in a study of blood T cell repertoires in COVID-19. This table comes from immunoSEQ multiplex PCR, and its TCRdb copy is limited to in-frame clones, with some not included. The table shows some 100,000 clones, with around 90% occurring only once. The sequencing input was peripheral blood. These receptor sequences come from a human donor in a cohort sampled during active COVID-19.

V usage is TRBV5-1 and J usage is TRBJ2-3; D may be TRBD2 (6 bases). The CDR3 covers 16 residues. Germline V gene data show CDR1 as SGHRS and CDR2 as YFSETQ. The ends were cut back, 0 bases at V and 4 bases at J, with 15 bases in the middle. CDR3 DNA: TGCGCCAGCAGCTTGGTCATGTCAGGGAGGCCAGATACGCAGTATTTT. As protein: CASSLVMSGRPDTQYF.

The rearrangement links TRBV27 to TRBJ1-1; a possible D gene is TRBD1 (6 bases). Per germline, CDR1 MNHEY and CDR2 SMNVEV (reference sequence). V gave up 2 bases and J gave up 1 base, with 8 bases separating them. The CDR3 spans 14 residues. CDR3 protein: CASSLQGSNTEAFF. As DNA, the CDR3 is TGTGCCAGCAGTTTACAGGGGTCGAACACTGAAGCTTTCTTT.

The rearrangement links TRBV30 to TRBJ2-4; 7 nucleotides align to TRBD2. The J segment lost 8 bases and the V segment lost 4 bases, leaving 5 bases of the junction unmatched. CDR1 is GTSNPN and CDR2 is SVGIG in the germline V gene (reference sequence). CDR3 length equals 12 residues. CDR3 nucleotides: TGTGCCTGGAACGTGGGGGGGGACATTCAGTACTTC. Amino acid sequence: CAWNVGGDIQYF.

This rearrangement joins TRBV7-9 to TRBJ2-2, with a possible D match to TRBD1 (5 bases). Trimming pared 5 bases from V and 3 bases from J, leaving 22 bases between. Germline values: CDR1 SEHNR, CDR2 FQNEAQ (reference sequence). This CDR3 has 18 residues. The CDR3 region has the DNA TGTGCCAGCAGCCCGGACCCGGGCCAGGGAACCCACACCGGGGAGCTGTTTTTT. This encodes CASSPDPGQGTHTGELFF.

The chain employs TRBV5-1 and TRBJ1-2; 8 positions agree with TRBD1. The CDR3 totals 15 residues. V shed 0 bases, J shed 4 bases, and the junction held 5 bases outside the gene matches. CDR1 and CDR2 (germline): SGHRS, YFSETQ. CDR3 in amino acids: CASSLGTQGAYGYTF. The CDR3, as DNA: TGCGCCAGCAGCTTGGGTACCCAGGGGGCCTATGGCTACACCTTC.

The chain employs TRBV5-4 and TRBJ1-2; 9 bases are a match to TRBD1. V was pared by 0 bases and J by 8 bases, with 5 bases of the junction left unmatched. In germline, CDR1 is SGHNT, CDR2 YYREEE (reference sequence). The CDR3 is 14 amino acids. CDR3 sequence: CASSLEDRGGGYTF. The CDR3 DNA sequence: TGTGCCAGCAGCTTGGAGGACAGGGGCGGCGGCTACACCTTC. The whole variable domain, filled in from reference TRBV5-4 and TRBJ1-2, reads ETGVTQSPTHLIKTRGQQVTLRCSSQSGHNTVSWYQQALGQGPQFIFQYYREEENGRGNFPPRFSGLQFPNYSSELNVNALELDDSALYLCASSLEDRGGGYTFGSGTRLTVV.

The chain couples TRBV10-2 to TRBJ1-6; 7 nucleotides align to TRBD1. V was clipped by 5 bases and J by 8 bases; unmatched bases: 9. Germline V CDR1 and CDR2: WSHSY, SAAADI. The length of the CDR3 is 15 residues. This chain's CDR3 is CASSTGQLGDSPLHF. The CDR3 DNA reads TGCGCCAGCAGTACGGGACAGTTGGGGGATTCACCCCTCCACTTT.

The rearrangement links TRBV3-1 (or the pseudogene TRBV3-2) to TRBJ2-3; 9 bases map to TRBD2. CDR1 and CDR2 (germline): LGHDT, YNNKEL (reference sequence). This CDR3 has 17 residues. Trimming cost V 0 bases and J 2 bases; bases outside gene matches: 6. DNA for the CDR3: TGTGCCAGCAGCCAAGAACTAGCGGGTCCTTTCACAGATACGCAGTATTTT. Translated: CASSQELAGPFTDTQYF.

The chain couples TRBV6-6 to TRBJ1-2; 10 bases fit TRBD1. J gave up 2 bases and V 7 bases, and 7 bases lay outside the gene matches. Germline V gene lookup returns CDR1 MNHNY and CDR2 SVGAGI (reference sequence). CDR3 length: 15 amino acids. The CDR3, as DNA: TGTGCCAGCATCGATCCGGGACAGGGGAACTATGGCTACACCTTC. Translating gives CASIDPGQGNYGYTF.

This clone came up a few times. The rearrangement uses TRBV7-3 and TRBJ2-6; D gene ambiguous. This CDR3 comprises 14 residues. Germline loops: CDR1 SGHTA, CDR2 FQGTGA. Trimming cost V 8 bases and J 2 bases, with 10 bases left between them. CDR3 amino acids: CASGTGAGANVLTF. The CDR3 coding sequence is TGTGCCAGCGGCACGGGTGCTGGGGCCAACGTCCTGACTTTC. The whole variable domain, filled in from reference TRBV7-3 and TRBJ2-6, reads GAGVSQTPSNKVTEKGKYVELRCDPISGHTALYWYRQSLGQGPEFLIYFQGTGAADDSGLPNDRFFAVRPEGSVSTLKIQRTERGDSAVYLCASGTGAGANVLTFGAGSRLTVL.

The chain links TRBV7-8 to TRBJ2-7; D uncertain. CDR1 is SGHVS, CDR2 FQNEAQ, per germline. The length of the CDR3 is 14 residues. Trimming took 0 bases from V and 4 from J, leaving 10 bases between them. The CDR3 region is CASSLARVGYEQYF. The CDR3 nucleotides read TGTGCCAGCAGCTTAGCCCGGGTTGGATACGAGCAGTACTTC. Full variable domain (missing parts from reference TRBV7-8 and TRBJ2-7): GAGVSQSPRYKVAKRGQDVALRCDPISGHVSLFWYQQALGQGPEFLTYFQNEAQLDKSGLPSDRFFAERPEGSVSTLKIQRTQQEDSAVYLCASSLARVGYEQYFGPGTRLTVT.

V is TRBV19 and J is TRBJ2-7; D may be TRBD1 (6 bases). The CDR3 length is 14 residues. V lost 4 bases to trimming and J lost 3 bases, with 13 bases between them. Germline lookup yields CDR1 LNHDA and CDR2 SQIVND (reference sequence). Here the CDR3 reads CASSTPGHIYEQYF. CDR3 sequence (DNA): TGTGCCAGTAGTACGCCGGGACACATCTACGAGCAGTACTTC.

The J gene is TRBJ1-1, the V gene TRBV9; no clear D gene. Germline lookup yields CDR1 SGDLS and CDR2 YYNGEE. With 0 bases removed from V and 1 base from J, the gap between germline ends came to 7 bases. The CDR3 length is 14 residues. The CDR3 nucleotides are TGTGCCAGCAGCGTAGCTACGGGGAACACTGAAGCTTTCTTT. It is translated as CASSVATGNTEAFF.

This clone appeared a few times. The chain combines TRBV5-4 with TRBJ2-4; D gene unclear. CDR3 length equals 17 residues. With 0 bases removed from V and 0 bases from J, the gap between germline ends came to 13 bases. The germline CDR1 and CDR2 sequences are SGHNT and YYREEE (reference sequence). CDR3 sequence (DNA): TGTGCCAGCAGCTTGGTCGGCAGGTCCATAGCCAAAAACATTCAGTACTTC. This translates into CASSLVGRSIAKNIQYF.

The chain couples TRBV28 to TRBJ2-5; TRBD2 matches at 7 bases. This CDR3 spans 14 amino acids. The V gene's germline CDR1 is MDHEN and CDR2 SYDVKM. The trim removed 7 bases at V and 5 bases at J, leaving 10 bases unmatched. The CDR3 is CASIPRQGGETQYF. Written as DNA, the CDR3 is TGTGCCAGCATACCCCGGCAGGGAGGGGAGACCCAGTACTTC.

The rearrangement joins TRBV30 to TRBJ1-4; D unresolved. The CDR3 covers 13 residues. Looked up from germline, CDR1 is GTSNPN and CDR2 is SVGIG (reference sequence). Trimming pared 2 bases from V and 8 bases from J, leaving 12 bases between. In nucleotides, the CDR3 is TGTGCCTGGAGTAGAGGGTCAGGAGAAAAACTGTTTTTT. As protein: CAWSRGSGEKLFF.

The CDR3 coding sequence is TGCGCCAGCAGCTTGAAGGACAGCCGCCACACCGGGGAGCTGTTTTTT. It encodes CASSLKDSRHTGELFF. J is TRBJ2-2 and V is TRBV5-1, with D possibly TRBD1 on 6 matching bases. V lost 1 base to trimming and J lost 3 bases, with 13 bases between them. The CDR3 covers 16 residues. CDR1 and CDR2 (germline): SGHRS, YFSETQ. The full variable domain, completed using reference TRBV5-1 and TRBJ2-2, is KAGVTQTPRYLIKTRGQQVTLSCSPISGHRSVSWYQQTPGQGLQFLFEYFSETQRNKGNFPGRFSGRQFSNSRSEMNVSTLELGDSALYLCASSLKDSRHTGELFFGEGSRLTVL.

The V and J genes are TRBV9 and TRBJ2-7, with 12 bases fitting TRBD2. The CDR3 sequence is 16 residues long. V shed 4 bases and J 2 bases; nucleotides not matched to a gene: 7. The V gene's germline CDR1 is SGDLS and CDR2 YYNGEE. For the CDR3, the DNA is TGTGCCAGCAGCAAAGGACTAGCGGGGATCACCTACGAGCAGTACTTC. It codes for CASSKGLAGITYEQYF.

This chain joins TRBV15 and TRBJ1-4, with 9 bases aligning to TRBD1. This CDR3 region has 15 residues. CDR1 and CDR2 (germline): LNHNV, YYDKDF (reference sequence). V shed 0 bases and J 6 bases; nucleotides not matched to a gene: 2. The CDR3 nucleotides are TGTGCCACCAGCAGAGACCGGACAGGGGATGAAAAACTGTTTTTT. The encoded protein is CATSRDRTGDEKLFF.

This sequence joins TRBV7-9 and TRBJ2-5; 11 nucleotides align to TRBD2. Per the germline V gene, CDR1 is SEHNR and CDR2 is FQNEAQ (reference sequence). V was clipped by 4 bases and J by 1 base; unmatched bases: 2. The CDR3 sequence is 15 residues long. In DNA form, the CDR3 reads TGTGCCAGCAGCTCAGGGACTAGCGGCCAAGAGACCCAGTACTTC. Translated: CASSSGTSGQETQYF.

The chain recombines TRBV29-1 with TRBJ1-5; a weak D match, TRBD1 (5 bases). V shed 4 bases and J shed 4 bases, with 11 bases lying between them. CDR1 is SQVTM, CDR2 ANQGSEA, per germline. The CDR3 runs 13 residues. The CDR3, as DNA: TGCAGCGTTGTCCAGGGATTAAATCAGCCCCAGCATTTT. Translated: CSVVQGLNQPQHF.

The genes are TRBV21-1 and TRBJ2-7; the D call TRBD1 from the table was never checked on the DNA. TRBV21-1 is listed as a pseudogene. The CDR3 runs to 13 residues. The CDR3 DNA sequence: TGTGCCACCAGACAGGGACCTCCCTACGAGCAGTACTTC. Amino acid sequence: CATRQGPPYEQYF.

The chain carries TRBV7-6 and TRBJ2-3; a weak D match, TRBD2 (6 bases). This CDR3 has 14 amino acids. Per the germline V gene, CDR1 is SGHVS and CDR2 is FNYEAQ. The V and J ends lost 5 bases and 1 base respectively, with 10 bases between them. This CDR3 is CASSPGTRTDTQYF. CDR3 in DNA: TGTGCCAGCAGCCCCGGGACTCGCACAGATACGCAGTATTTT.

The V call is TRBV7-9, the J call TRBJ2-2; tentative D call: TRBD1 (5 bases). Germline V CDR1 and CDR2: SEHNR, FQNEAQ (reference sequence). V dropped 2 bases and J dropped 7 bases, with 14 bases sitting between them. There are 15 residues in the CDR3. CDR3: CASSLLAGMDGELFF. Here the CDR3 DNA reads TGTGCCAGCAGCTTACTCGCAGGGATGGACGGGGAGCTGTTTTTT.

V is TRBV7-8 and J is TRBJ1-2; D remains ambiguous. Trimming pared 5 bases from V and 6 bases from J, leaving 7 bases between. Germline V gives CDR1 SGHVS, CDR2 FQNEAQ. The CDR3 covers 11 residues. CDR3 protein: CASSPGNGYTF. As DNA, the CDR3 is TGTGCCAGCAGCCCAGGAAATGGCTACACCTTC.

J is TRBJ2-1 and V is TRBV7-2; TRBD2 aligns across 7 bases. Losses at the gene ends were 1 base for V and 0 bases for J; bases not matched to a gene: 3. Germline CDR1 reads SGHTA; CDR2 reads FQGNSA. CDR3 length: 16 residues. CDR3: CASSLVWDYSYNEQFF. CDR3 bases: TGTGCCAGCAGCTTAGTATGGGACTACTCCTACAATGAGCAGTTCTTC.

This sequence joins TRBV2 and TRBJ1-1; D is undetermined. Germline assignment: CDR1 SNHLY and CDR2 FYNNEI. V was pared by 4 bases and J by 0 bases, with 12 bases between. The CDR3 has 15 residues. The CDR3 here is CASSGPGRMNTEAFF. The CDR3 region has the DNA TGTGCCAGCAGTGGACCGGGGAGGATGAACACTGAAGCTTTCTTT.

This clone has more than one count but fewer than ten. The CDR3 reads CASSEGRGRTSGNTIYF. The CDR3 coding sequence is TGTGCCAGCAGTGAAGGTAGGGGGCGGACCTCTGGAAACACCATATATTTT. The chain carries TRBV2 and TRBJ1-3; the match to TRBD1 covers 7 bases. The V and J ends lost 1 base and 0 bases, in that order; junction bases with no gene match: 6. Germline CDR1 is SNHLY and CDR2 is FYNNEI. The CDR3 extends over 17 amino acids.

The rearrangement joins TRBV6-6 to TRBJ2-1; the D gene is possibly TRBD2 (6 bases). The CDR3 loop spans 14 amino acids. The V gene's germline CDR1 is MNHNY and CDR2 SVGAGI (reference sequence). The V gene lost 6 bases and the J gene lost 0 bases, with 9 bases spanning the gap. Here the CDR3 reads CASRAGSSYNEQFF. Written as DNA, the CDR3 is TGTGCCAGCAGAGCGGGTAGCTCCTACAATGAGCAGTTCTTC.

The J gene is TRBJ1-4, the V gene TRBV6-5; 8 bases are shared with TRBD1. V was pared by 4 bases and J by 10 bases, with 2 bases of the junction left unmatched. CDR1 and CDR2 (germline): MNHEY, SVGAGI. The CDR3 runs to 12 residues. This CDR3 reads CASSSDRGKLFF. In DNA, the CDR3 is TGTGCCAGCAGTTCCGACAGGGGAAAACTGTTTTTT.

The rearrangement links TRBV5-6 to TRBJ2-1; possibly TRBD1 for D (6 bases). This CDR3 contains 16 residues. Trimming pared 4 bases from V and 0 bases from J, leaving 14 bases between. CDR1 is SGHDT, CDR2 YYEEEE, per germline. CDR3 loop: CASSTGTTGSYNEQFF. The CDR3 nucleotides read TGTGCCAGCAGCACAGGGACGACGGGCTCCTACAATGAGCAGTTCTTC. The full variable domain, in which reference TRBV5-6 and TRBJ2-1 provide the parts outside the CDR3, is DAGVTQSPTHLIKTRGQQVTLRCSPKSGHDTVSWYQQALGQGPQFIFQYYEEEERQRGNFPDRFSGHQFPNYSSELNVNALLLGDSALYLCASSTGTTGSYNEQFFGPGTRLTVL.